The 27 T cell receptor beta chains below were found in one sample sequenced in a study of Siglec-9 on CD8 T cells in melanoma. Assay: immunoSEQ multiplex PCR; the TCRdb copy retains only in-frame clones and omits some. The sample carries 30,000 to 45,000 clones, roughly 84% recorded once. Sequencing was performed on Siglec-9- CD8+ T cells sorted from blood. Receptor source: a human donor in good health.

The chain links TRBV6-1 to TRBJ2-1, with 8 bases lining up with TRBD2. The trim removed 3 bases at V and 8 bases at J, leaving 9 bases unmatched. The CDR3 totals 15 residues. Germline V gene sequence: CDR1 MNHNS, CDR2 SASEGT. CDR3: CASSEWRGVGDEQFF. CDR3 sequence (DNA): TGTGCCAGCAGTGAGTGGCGGGGGGTAGGGGATGAGCAGTTCTTC.

This chain links TRBV27 with TRBJ2-1, with TRBD1 matching 11 bases. The junction had 11 bases not matched to a gene; V was cut back by 3 bases and J by 4 bases. This CDR3 comprises 18 residues. Germline V gives CDR1 MNHEY, CDR2 SMNVEV (reference sequence). Here the CDR3 DNA reads TGTGCCAGCAGTTTTGGGACAGGGGGTGTTATAGGGTACAATGAGCAGTTCTTC. Its protein is CASSFGTGGVIGYNEQFF.

This chain joins TRBV18 and TRBJ2-2; D is tentatively TRBD1 or TRBD2 (5 bases each). The CDR3 sequence is 17 residues long. CDR1 KGHSH and CDR2 LQKENI come from the germline V gene. V lost 0 bases and J 3 bases, leaving 14 bases between the germline ends. Written as DNA, the CDR3 is TGTGCCAGCTCACCACCCGGGGCGACCCCGGACACCGGGGAGCTGTTTTTT. Its translation: CASSPPGATPDTGELFF.

The chain combines TRBV6-5 with TRBJ1-2, with unresolved D. Trimming stripped 2 bases from V and 2 bases from J, with 6 bases between. The CDR3 is made up of 13 amino acids. Germline CDR1 reads MNHEY; CDR2 reads SVGAGI. The CDR3 loop is CASSYAVNYGYTF. Here the CDR3 DNA reads TGTGCCAGCAGTTACGCGGTGAACTATGGCTACACCTTC.

This clone was picked up one time. The J gene is TRBJ2-6, the V gene TRBV19; the D is unclear. Germline CDR1 is LNHDA and CDR2 is SQIVND (reference sequence). This CDR3 region has 12 residues. V was cut by 7 bases and J by 2 bases, with 3 bases left in between. The CDR3 loop is CASTAGANVLTF. CDR3 in DNA: TGTGCCAGTACCGCTGGGGCCAACGTCCTGACTTTC. The variable domain in full, with the rest retrieved from reference TRBV19 and TRBJ2-6, is DGGITQSPKYLFRKEGQNVTLSCEQNLNHDAMYWYRQDPGQGLRLIYYSQIVNDFQKGDIAEGYSVSREKKESFPLTVTSAQKNPTAFYLCASTAGANVLTFGAGSRLTVL.

The chain uses TRBV13 and TRBJ2-2; 12 nucleotides match TRBD1. V shed 4 bases, J shed 6 bases, and the junction held 6 bases outside the gene matches. The CDR3 has 16 amino acids. The germline CDR1 and CDR2 sequences are PRHDT and FYEKMQ (reference sequence). CDR3 region: CASSSPGQGAAGELFF. The CDR3 DNA sequence: TGTGCCAGCAGCTCGCCGGGACAGGGGGCTGCCGGGGAGCTGTTTTTT.

This clone has just one count. The chain couples TRBV4-1 to TRBJ2-7, with a possible D match to TRBD1 (5 bases). The CDR3 runs to 15 residues. The germline CDR1 and CDR2 sequences are MGHRA and YSYEKL. With 3 bases removed from V and 2 bases from J, the gap between germline ends came to 14 bases. CDR3 coding DNA: TGCGCCAGCAGCCACCTCGACAGTTTCGCCTACGAGCAGTACTTC. Translated: CASSHLDSFAYEQYF.

The J gene is TRBJ1-1, the V gene TRBV4-1, with unresolved D. V gave up 0 bases and J gave up 2 bases, with 7 bases separating them. This CDR3 comprises 14 residues. The V gene's germline CDR1 is MGHRA and CDR2 YSYEKL. The CDR3 DNA is TGCGCCAGCAGCCAAGATAGCAGTAACACTGAAGCTTTCTTT. It codes for CASSQDSSNTEAFF.

There are a few counts of this clone. The chain joins TRBV29-1 to TRBJ1-5; possibly TRBD1 for D (5 bases). The CDR3 is made up of 12 amino acids. The germline gives CDR1 SQVTM, CDR2 ANQGSEA. Between the trimmed V and J ends, which lost 4 bases and 9 bases, there was a span of 13 bases. As DNA, the CDR3 is TGCAGCGTTGTAGGCCTGGGGGGGCCCCAGCATTTT. Residues: CSVVGLGGPQHF.

This clone appeared a few times. The sample holds other DNA sequences that translate to the same CDR3. The chain couples TRBV4-1 to TRBJ1-1; TRBD1 matches 7 bases. V gave up 3 bases and J gave up 0 bases; unmatched junction bases: 4. CDR3 length equals 15 residues. CDR1 is MGHRA, CDR2 YSYEKL, per germline. The CDR3 protein is CASSQVTGLNTEAFF. Written as DNA, the CDR3 is TGCGCCAGCAGCCAGGTGACAGGGTTGAACACTGAAGCTTTCTTT.

The rearrangement links TRBV7-9 to TRBJ1-1; 9 nucleotides line up with TRBD1. This CDR3 spans 16 amino acids. Germline assignment: CDR1 SEHNR and CDR2 FQNEAQ (reference sequence). V shed 2 bases, J shed 4 bases, and the junction held 8 bases outside the gene matches. The CDR3 coding sequence is TGTGCCAGCAGCTTAAAGAAACAGGGGGCAGGCACTGAAGCTTTCTTT. It codes for CASSLKKQGAGTEAFF.

The chain uses TRBV11-1 and TRBJ1-1, with 7 bases matching TRBD1. V dropped 0 bases and J dropped 6; count of bases not matched to a gene: 1. The CDR3 sequence is 13 residues long. CDR1 and CDR2 (germline): SGHAT, FQDESV (reference sequence). CDR3 sequence reads: CASSLAGQSEAFF. CDR3 DNA sequence: TGTGCCAGCAGCTTAGCGGGACAGTCTGAAGCTTTCTTT.

This chain joins TRBV4-1 and TRBJ1-4; no firm D call. CDR1 and CDR2 (germline): MGHRA, YSYEKL. This CDR3 has 17 residues. V was trimmed by 0 bases and J by 6 bases, leaving 17 bases between them. The CDR3: CASSQDWASGSDEKLFF. The CDR3 region has the DNA TGCGCCAGCAGCCAAGATTGGGCTAGCGGCAGTGATGAAAAACTGTTTTTT.

J is TRBJ2-1 and V is TRBV27; D perhaps matches TRBD2 (5 bases). The CDR3 consists of 12 residues. The germline V and J ends were trimmed by 6 bases and 8 bases, with 11 bases remaining between them. Germline V gene data show CDR1 as MNHEY and CDR2 as SMNVEV (reference sequence). The DNA for the CDR3 is TGTGCCAGCAGGGACTCCGATTATGAGCAGTTCTTC. It encodes CASRDSDYEQFF.

In its sample, this clone was seen once. The chain links TRBV4-1 to TRBJ1-4; D not certain. The CDR3 runs to 13 residues. The V gene's germline CDR1 is MGHRA and CDR2 YSYEKL. The V end lost 4 bases, the J end lost 5 bases, and 8 bases lay between the germline ends. CDR3 DNA: TGCGCCAGCAGCCTTAGGACGAATGAAAAACTGTTTTTT. It encodes CASSLRTNEKLFF.

This clone appeared a single time. The chain combines TRBV6-1 with TRBJ2-7; no clear D gene. The germline V gene encodes CDR1 MNHNS and CDR2 SASEGT. The V end lost 3 bases, the J end lost 0 bases, and 15 bases lay between the germline ends. This CDR3 is 16 amino acids long. The CDR3 loop reads CASSEWVHQISYEQYF. CDR3 DNA: TGTGCCAGCAGTGAGTGGGTACACCAGATCTCCTACGAGCAGTACTTC.

The gene calls are TRBV21-1 and TRBJ1-1. TRBV21-1 is described as a pseudogene. The CDR3 runs to 19 residues. The CDR3: CASSGGGRGDGDMNTEAFF. Here the CDR3 DNA reads TGTGCCAGCAGCGGAGGAGGGAGGGGAGACGGAGACATGAACACTGAAGCTTTCTTT.

This chain connects TRBV5-1 to TRBJ2-1; 7 bases map to TRBD1. Germline CDR1 is SGHRS and CDR2 is YFSETQ. The CDR3 runs to 13 residues. The ends lost 3 bases at V and 4 bases at J; junction bases unmatched: 1. The CDR3 sequence: CASSWDSYNEQFF. CDR3 DNA sequence: TGCGCCAGCAGCTGGGACAGTTACAATGAGCAGTTCTTC. Drawing the rest from reference TRBV5-1 and TRBJ2-1, the complete variable domain is KAGVTQTPRYLIKTRGQQVTLSCSPISGHRSVSWYQQTPGQGLQFLFEYFSETQRNKGNFPGRFSGRQFSNSRSEMNVSTLELGDSALYLCASSWDSYNEQFFGPGTRLTVL.

The rearrangement uses TRBV7-9 and TRBJ2-4; TRBD2 matches 8 bases. The CDR3 has 14 residues. Germline V lookup: CDR1 SEHNR, CDR2 FQNEAQ (reference sequence). V lost 2 bases to trimming and J lost 8 bases; unmatched junction nucleotides: 5. CDR3: CASSLPAGADIQYF. CDR3 DNA sequence: TGTGCCAGCAGCTTACCAGCGGGAGCGGACATTCAGTACTTC.

CDR3 sequence: CASRSGLAGNTIYF. The CDR3 bases are TGTGCCAGCAGGTCGGGATTGGCAGGAAACACCATATATTTT. The gene calls are TRBV7-9 and TRBJ1-3; unclear D gene. V lost 6 bases to trimming and J lost 4 bases, with 13 bases between them. There are 14 residues in the CDR3. In germline, CDR1 is SEHNR, CDR2 FQNEAQ (reference sequence). The variable domain in full, with the rest retrieved from reference TRBV7-9 and TRBJ1-3, is DTGVSQNPRHKITKRGQNVTFRCDPISEHNRLYWYRQTLGQGPEFLTYFQNEAQLEKSRLLSDRFSAERPKGSFSTLEIQRTEQGDSAMYLCASRSGLAGNTIYFGEGSWLTVV.

This chain uses TRBV28 with TRBJ2-1, with 7 bases that match TRBD1. Germline trimming cut 7 bases from V and 6 bases from J; bases unmatched to any gene: 6. The CDR3 length is 13 residues. Per the germline V gene, CDR1 is MDHEN and CDR2 is SYDVKM. Here the CDR3 DNA reads TGTGCCAGCACTACAGGGGCTTTCAATGAGCAGTTCTTC. Translation: CASTTGAFNEQFF.

V usage is TRBV4-2 and J usage is TRBJ2-2; no definite D call. The CDR3 is 12 residues long. V lost 1 base, J lost 7 bases, and 4 bases lay in between. Looked up from germline, CDR1 is LGHNA and CDR2 is YNFKEQ. The CDR3 DNA reads as TGTGCCAGCAGCCAAGGAAGCGGGGAGCTGTTTTTT. It codes for CASSQGSGELFF.

This clone was counted between two and nine times. The rearrangement joins TRBV6-6 to TRBJ2-1, with D perhaps matching TRBD2 (7 bases). There are 15 residues in the CDR3. The ends were cut back, 4 bases at V and 5 bases at J, with 15 bases in the middle. CDR1 and CDR2 (germline): MNHNY, SVGAGI (reference sequence). CDR3 sequence reads: CASSLEGGGHNEQFF. CDR3 coding DNA: TGTGCCAGCAGTTTAGAGGGAGGGGGACACAATGAGCAGTTCTTC.

V gene TRBV5-1 combines with J gene TRBJ2-2; tentative D call: TRBD1 (5 bases). Per germline, CDR1 SGHRS and CDR2 YFSETQ. V was shortened by 1 base and J by 5 bases, with 12 bases between the two germline ends. The CDR3 runs to 15 residues. The CDR3 DNA sequence: TGCGCCAGCAGCTTGATAAGGGGTAGAACCGGGGAGCTGTTTTTT. The encoded protein is CASSLIRGRTGELFF.

The chain's CDR3 is CASSLGPQQGALVSDTQYF. The CDR3 bases are TGTGCCAGCAGCTTAGGCCCTCAACAGGGGGCTCTTGTCTCAGATACGCAGTATTTT. The chain combines TRBV7-9 with TRBJ2-3, with TRBD1 matching 9 bases. The CDR3 loop spans 19 amino acids. Germline-derived CDR1 and CDR2 are SEHNR and FQNEAQ (reference sequence). V was clipped by 1 base and J by 4 bases; unmatched bases: 15. Drawing the rest from reference TRBV7-9 and TRBJ2-3, the complete variable domain is DTGVSQNPRHKITKRGQNVTFRCDPISEHNRLYWYRQTLGQGPEFLTYFQNEAQLEKSRLLSDRFSAERPKGSFSTLEIQRTEQGDSAMYLCASSLGPQQGALVSDTQYFGPGTRLTVL.

This chain links TRBV27 with TRBJ2-7, with TRBD2 identical over 8 bases. CDR1 and CDR2 from the germline V gene are MNHEY and SMNVEV (reference sequence). This CDR3 is built from 16 residues. The ends lost 6 bases at V and 2 bases at J; junction bases unmatched: 12. The CDR3: CASSLPGGEGTYEQYF. CDR3 DNA: TGTGCCAGCAGCCTCCCGGGAGGGGAAGGCACCTACGAGCAGTACTTC.

This chain uses TRBV15 with TRBJ1-1; no clear D gene. The CDR3 covers 15 residues. V lost 3 bases, J lost 5 bases, and 16 bases lay in between. Germline CDR1 LNHNV, CDR2 YYDKDF (reference sequence). The CDR3 sequence is CATSSLGPRRTEAFF. The CDR3, as DNA: TGTGCCACCAGCAGCCTTGGACCACGTAGAACTGAAGCTTTCTTT.